Below, one TCR beta chain is given with its context. What it binds is not known. The sample originates from a study of CXCR3-negative and CXCR3-positive naive CD8 T cells. Points from the study as a whole: CXCR3-expressing naive cells carried TRB CDR3s more hydrophobic than those of CXCR3-negative naive cells.

UMI-labeled TRB cDNA libraries were prepared by 5' RACE. TCRdb re-called the 5' RACE reads and catalogs CDR3 proteins one per entry, DNA excluded. The repertoire table contains some 39,000 distinct CDR3 sequences. Germline CDR1 reads SGHVS; CDR2 reads FNYEAQ. This CDR3 is 14 amino acids long. The chain employs TRBV7-6 and TRBJ2-7; the TCRdb D gene call, TRBD1, has no DNA to confirm it. The origin of this receptor is a human donor in good health. Some clones in this sample may be carry-over from other donors' samples. The specimen sequenced was naive CXCR3- CD8+ T cells from blood. Described subset: CD45RO-CCR7+CD27+CD95- naive CD8+ T cells lacking CXCR3 (TNR3-). This chain's CDR3 is CASSLEGGSYEQYF.